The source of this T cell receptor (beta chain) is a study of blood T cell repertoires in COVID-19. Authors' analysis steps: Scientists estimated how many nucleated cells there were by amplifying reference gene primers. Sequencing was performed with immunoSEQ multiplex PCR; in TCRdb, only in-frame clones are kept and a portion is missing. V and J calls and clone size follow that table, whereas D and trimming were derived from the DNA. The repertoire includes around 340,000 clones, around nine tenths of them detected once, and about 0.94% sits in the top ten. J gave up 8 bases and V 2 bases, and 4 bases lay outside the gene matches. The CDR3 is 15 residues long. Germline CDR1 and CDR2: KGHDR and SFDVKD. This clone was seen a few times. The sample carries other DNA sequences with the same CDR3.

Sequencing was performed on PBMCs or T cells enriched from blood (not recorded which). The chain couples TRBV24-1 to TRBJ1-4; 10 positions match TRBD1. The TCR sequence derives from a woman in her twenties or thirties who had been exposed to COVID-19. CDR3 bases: TGTGCCACCAGTGATTCCGGACAGGGGGGAGAAAAACTGTTTTTT. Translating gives CATSDSGQGGEKLFF.